The rows below give T cell receptor beta chains drawn from one sample of a study of cytomegalovirus exposure and HLA in healthy donors. Assay: immunoSEQ multiplex PCR; the TCRdb copy retains only in-frame clones and omits some. The sample has approximately 220,000 clones; 76% are singletons. The sample was PBMCs. The receptor set was obtained from a man aged 18 to 30 in good health and CMV-seronegative. Each CDR3 is given with its conserved first and last residue. The D gene is left open where the match is weak. Rows give clone size only sometimes, using once, few, many, or a class for an expanded clone.

v_call	j_call	d_call	clone_size	cdr3_aa	cdr3_nt
TRBV9	TRBJ2-1	-	-	CASSEFGLSLYNEQFF	TGTGCCAGCAGCGAATTTGGGCTTTCTCTATACAATGAGCAGTTCTTC
TRBV14	TRBJ1-1	-	few	CASSQGMALHTEAFF	TGTGCCAGCAGCCAAGGCATGGCCTTGCACACTGAAGCTTTCTTT
TRBV10-1	TRBJ1-1	-	-	CASIPSAFF	TGCGCCAGCATCCCGTCAGCTTTCTTT
TRBV6-1	TRBJ1-4	TRBD1	-	CASSEFVRGPEKLFF	TGTGCCAGCAGTGAATTTGTCAGGGGGCCTGAAAAACTGTTTTTT
TRBV2	TRBJ2-3	-	-	CASSEVSASSASADTQYF	TGTGCCAGCAGTGAAGTCTCGGCTAGCAGTGCTAGCGCAGATACGCAGTATTTT
TRBV9	TRBJ2-3	-	-	CASSVAGAVDTQYF	TGTGCCAGCAGCGTAGCGGGAGCGGTGGATACGCAGTATTTT
TRBV4-2	TRBJ2-2	-	-	CASSQDAAGNTGELFF	TGTGCCAGCAGCCAAGATGCGGCCGGGAACACCGGGGAGCTGTTTTTT
TRBV5-1	TRBJ2-5	TRBD1	few	CASSGTGETQYF	TGCGCCAGCAGCGGGACAGGGGAGACCCAGTACTTC
TRBV7-6	TRBJ2-7	-	-	CASGRGNEQYF	TGTGCCAGCGGCAGGGGAAACGAGCAGTACTTC
TRBV9	TRBJ2-5	TRBD2	-	CASTSGRVGETQYF	TGTGCCAGCACGAGCGGGAGGGTTGGAGAGACCCAGTACTTC
TRBV28	TRBJ2-7	TRBD1	once	CAGGGSTGGEQYF	TGTGCCGGGGGAGGATCGACAGGGGGCGAGCAGTACTTC
TRBV10-3	TRBJ2-7	-	-	CAISESLQGSYEQYF	TGTGCCATCAGTGAGTCGTTACAGGGCTCCTACGAGCAGTACTTC
TRBV5-6	TRBJ2-7	TRBD1	-	CASSWTGEEQYF	TGTGCCAGCAGCTGGACAGGGGAAGAGCAGTACTTC
TRBV11-2	TRBJ2-5	TRBD2	-	CASSPRTSLRGETQYF	TGTGCCAGCAGCCCGCGGACTAGCCTGAGGGGGGAGACCCAGTACTTC
TRBV2	TRBJ2-5	-	-	CASSEAGGGETQYF	TGTGCCAGCAGTGAAGCTGGGGGCGGGGAGACCCAGTACTTC
TRBV6-1	TRBJ1-4	TRBD1	-	CASSVRDRVNEKLFF	TGTGCCAGCAGTGTCCGGGACAGGGTTAATGAAAAACTGTTTTTT
TRBV5-1	TRBJ2-6	-	-	CASSTSYGSSGANVLTF	TGCGCCAGCAGCACGTCGTACGGGAGCTCTGGGGCCAACGTCCTGACTTTC
TRBV27	TRBJ1-5	TRBD1	few	CASSTSGGSQPQHF	TGTGCCAGCAGTACATCAGGGGGTAGTCAGCCCCAGCATTTT
TRBV7-6	TRBJ1-4	TRBD1	few	CASSLESGYRGNEKLFF	TGTGCCAGCAGCTTAGAATCAGGGTACAGGGGGAACGAAAAACTGTTTTTT
TRBV4-1	TRBJ2-6	-	-	CASSQWGLLPGANVLTF	TGCGCCAGCAGCCAATGGGGGCTATTGCCTGGGGCCAACGTCCTGACTTTC
TRBV25-1	TRBJ1-1	-	once	CASKFQAGTEAFF	TGTGCCAGCAAGTTCCAGGCTGGCACTGAAGCTTTCTTT
TRBV9	TRBJ1-5	-	few	CASSVEGVDQPQHF	TGTGCCAGCAGCGTAGAAGGAGTCGATCAGCCCCAGCATTTT
TRBV27	TRBJ2-7	-	once	CASSPQRGGGRYEQYF	TGTGCCAGCAGTCCTCAAAGGGGAGGTGGAAGGTACGAGCAGTACTTC
TRBV15	TRBJ2-7	TRBD1	-	CATSDRVSYEQYF	TGTGCCACCAGCGACAGGGTCTCCTACGAGCAGTACTTC
TRBV7-3	TRBJ2-5	-	-	CASSLSSSGTQYF	TGTGCCAGCAGCCTATCCTCGTCCGGGACCCAGTACTTC
TRBV6-1	TRBJ2-4	-	-	CASSEPETIQYF	TGTGCCAGCAGTGAACCGGAGACCATTCAGTACTTC
TRBV19	TRBJ1-3	TRBD1	-	CASTIGPGGASGNTIYF	TGTGCCAGTACCATAGGTCCAGGGGGCGCGTCTGGAAACACCATATATTTT
TRBV6-5	TRBJ1-1	TRBD1	-	CASTRQGGTEAFF	TGTGCCAGCACAAGACAGGGTGGCACTGAAGCTTTCTTT
TRBV6-6	TRBJ1-1	-	once	CASSKEGGTEAFF	TGTGCCAGCAGTAAAGAAGGGGGCACTGAAGCTTTCTTT
TRBV2	TRBJ2-1	-	-	CASSALTSSYNEQFF	TGTGCCAGCAGTGCCCTGACTTCCTCCTACAATGAGCAGTTCTTC
TRBV18	TRBJ2-3	TRBD1	-	CASSPVYRGVTSTDTQYF	TGTGCCAGCTCACCAGTGTACAGGGGTGTCACTAGCACAGATACGCAGTATTTT
TRBV7-2	TRBJ1-3	-	-	CASSLGSRAGGNTIYF	TGTGCCAGCAGCTTAGGTTCCCGAGCGGGTGGAAACACCATATATTTT
TRBV6-1	TRBJ2-1	-	-	CASSEAGLYNEQFF	TGTGCCAGCAGTGAGGCGGGACTGTACAATGAGCAGTTCTTC
TRBV28	TRBJ1-5	-	-	CASSPGAGGMSNQPQHF	TGTGCCAGCAGCCCTGGGGCGGGGGGGATGAGCAATCAGCCCCAGCATTTT
TRBV7-9	TRBJ1-1	TRBD1	-	CSSSSPGGNTEAFF	TGTTCCAGCAGCTCGCCAGGGGGTAACACTGAAGCTTTCTTT
TRBV28	TRBJ1-2	-	-	CASTSGGMLYGYTF	TGTGCCAGCACCTCCGGGGGGATGCTCTATGGCTACACCTTC
TRBV6-6	TRBJ1-1	-	-	CASSYGGWTEAFF	TGTGCCAGCAGTTACGGGGGCTGGACTGAAGCTTTCTTT
TRBV19	TRBJ1-1	TRBD1	-	CASSEDSQGRRTEAFF	TGTGCCAGTAGTGAAGACTCACAGGGGCGGAGAACTGAAGCTTTCTTT